Listed below are T cell receptor beta chains from one sample, sequenced in a study of T-cell reconstitution after alpha-beta-depleted transplantation in children. TCRdb analysed the PCR reads with MiXCR anew, one entry per CDR3 protein. The profile covers a few hundred thousand distinct CDR3 sequences, with 27% appearing a single time and approximately 39% taken by the ten largest. The sequences come from PBMCs, collected before TCRalphabeta/CD19-depleted stem cell transplant. The receptors shown here come from a boy in the first two years of life with Wiskott-Aldrich syndrome, due to receive a stem cell transplant. The CDR3 runs from the conserved cysteine through the conserved F or W. A D gene is named only where the DNA matches it firmly. Some rows mark clone size as missing; the rest say once, few, many or name a class of expanded clone.

cdr3_aa	cdr3_nt	d_call	clone_size	j_call	v_call
CASSETTGTPYGYTF	TGTGCCAGCAGTGAGACGACCGGGACACCTTATGGCTACACCTTC	.	.	TRBJ1-2	TRBV27
CASSKDYLSYEQYF	TGTGCCAGCAGCAAAGACTACCTCAGCTACGAGCAGTACTTC	.	.	TRBJ2-7	TRBV11-1
CASSFDWANTGELFF	TGCGCCAGCAGCTTCGACTGGGCGAACACCGGGGAGCTGTTTTTT	.	.	TRBJ2-2	TRBV5-1
CASSLAWTSGSYEQYF	TGTGCCAGCAGCTTGGCGTGGACTAGCGGGAGCTACGAGCAGTACTTC	TRBD2	.	TRBJ2-7	TRBV5-8
CAISRDSSNQPQHF	TGTGCCATCAGCCGGGACAGTAGCAATCAGCCCCAGCATTTT	TRBD1	.	TRBJ1-5	TRBV10-3
CASSQAGTGGSQETQYF	TGTGCCAGCAGCCAAGCGGGGACAGGGGGCTCCCAAGAGACCCAGTACTTC	TRBD1	.	TRBJ2-5	TRBV4-2
CASSKLRGTGELFF	TGTGCCAGCAGCAAACTTCGGGGGACCGGGGAGCTGTTTTTT	.	.	TRBJ2-2	TRBV9
CASGGYTGELFF	TGTGCCAGCGGAGGGTACACCGGGGAGCTGTTTTTT	.	.	TRBJ2-2	TRBV4-2
CASSLTMSSSYNEQFF	TGTGCCAGCAGTTTGACGATGTCGAGCTCCTACAATGAGCAGTTCTTC	.	.	TRBJ2-1	TRBV12-3/TRBV12-4
CASSSHRGGSYNEQFF	TGTGCCAGCAGCTCCCACAGGGGGGGGTCCTACAATGAGCAGTTCTTC	.	few	TRBJ2-1	TRBV7-9
CASSFLSKRGAYNEQFF	TGCGCCAGCAGCTTTTTAAGTAAGCGGGGGGCCTACAATGAGCAGTTCTTC	TRBD2	.	TRBJ2-1	TRBV5-1
CASSPLHYNEQFF	TGCGCCAGCAGCCCCCTCCACTACAATGAGCAGTTCTTC	.	.	TRBJ2-1	TRBV10-2
CASSLQDNSPLHF	TGTGCCAGCAGCTTACAAGATAATTCACCCCTCCACTTT	.	few	TRBJ1-6	TRBV7-6
CAIRGGVSYNEQFF	TGTGCCATCAGGGGGGGAGTTTCCTACAATGAGCAGTTCTTC	.	.	TRBJ2-1	TRBV10-3
CASSLLGEGQNEQFF	TGTGCCAGCAGCTTATTGGGGGAGGGCCAAAATGAGCAGTTCTTC	TRBD2	few	TRBJ2-1	TRBV7-9
CASSLAGQNIQYF	TGCGCCAGCAGCTTGGCCGGCCAAAACATTCAGTACTTC	.	few	TRBJ2-4	TRBV5-1
CASSYLFHSGRVGNEQFF	TGTGCCAGCAGTTACCTCTTTCATAGCGGGAGGGTAGGCAATGAGCAGTTCTTC	TRBD2	few	TRBJ2-1	TRBV6-2/TRBV6-3
CSVGTGSNYGYTF	TGCAGCGTTGGAACAGGATCTAACTATGGCTACACCTTC	.	once	TRBJ1-2	TRBV29-1
CASSQVGLAGLQFF	TGTGCCAGCAGCCAAGTCGGCTTAGCGGGTCTCCAGTTCTTC	TRBD2	.	TRBJ2-1	TRBV14
CASSLAGGRRADTQYF	TGCGCCAGCAGCTTGGCGGGCGGGAGAAGGGCAGATACGCAGTATTTT	TRBD2	.	TRBJ2-3	TRBV5-1
CASRRIAQGQAFF	TGTGCCAGCAGACGAATAGCCCAGGGGCAAGCTTTCTTT	.	.	TRBJ1-1	TRBV12-3/TRBV12-4
CASSPGQYSNQPQHF	TGTGCCAGCAGTCCCGGACAGTATAGCAATCAGCCCCAGCATTTT	.	.	TRBJ1-5	TRBV7-2
CASSLLLSGSTDTQYF	TGCGCCAGCAGCTTATTATTAAGCGGGAGCACAGATACGCAGTATTTT	.	.	TRBJ2-3	TRBV5-1
CSAIFDRQPQHF	TGCAGTGCTATCTTCGACAGACAGCCCCAGCATTTT	.	.	TRBJ1-5	TRBV20-1
CASSLRLTGLTSGSYNEQFF	TGCGCCAGCAGCTTACGCTTGACAGGCCTGACTAGCGGGTCTTACAATGAGCAGTTCTTC	TRBD2	.	TRBJ2-1	TRBV5-1
CSVEHSGSGTDTQYF	TGCAGCGTTGAACATAGCGGGAGTGGCACAGATACGCAGTATTTT	TRBD2	.	TRBJ2-3	TRBV29-1
CASSLRRVNTEAFF	TGTGCCAGCAGTTTGCGCAGGGTGAACACTGAAGCTTTCTTT	.	.	TRBJ1-1	TRBV12-3/TRBV12-4
CASSYAIPGTSGSWQETQYF	TGTGCCAGCAGTTACGCGATACCCGGGACTAGCGGGAGTTGGCAAGAGACCCAGTACTTC	TRBD2	.	TRBJ2-5	TRBV6-2/TRBV6-3
CASSREASGANVLTF	TGTGCCAGCAGCCGTGAGGCCTCTGGGGCCAACGTCCTGACTTTC	.	once	TRBJ2-6	TRBV3-1
CASVGRGLGQPQHF	TGTGCCAGCGTTGGCAGGGGGCTGGGGCAGCCCCAGCATTTT	TRBD1	once	TRBJ1-5	TRBV12-3/TRBV12-4
CASSNQGTSVDTQYF	TGCGCCAGCAGTAACCAAGGGACTAGCGTAGATACGCAGTATTTT	TRBD2	.	TRBJ2-3	TRBV5-1
CATGWGRGGTEAFF	TGTGCCACTGGATGGGGACGGGGAGGCACTGAAGCTTTCTTT	.	few	TRBJ1-1	TRBV3-1
CASSLAAGDGKTQYF	TGCGCCAGCAGCTTGGCGGCGGGGGATGGAAAGACCCAGTACTTC	TRBD2	.	TRBJ2-5	TRBV5-1